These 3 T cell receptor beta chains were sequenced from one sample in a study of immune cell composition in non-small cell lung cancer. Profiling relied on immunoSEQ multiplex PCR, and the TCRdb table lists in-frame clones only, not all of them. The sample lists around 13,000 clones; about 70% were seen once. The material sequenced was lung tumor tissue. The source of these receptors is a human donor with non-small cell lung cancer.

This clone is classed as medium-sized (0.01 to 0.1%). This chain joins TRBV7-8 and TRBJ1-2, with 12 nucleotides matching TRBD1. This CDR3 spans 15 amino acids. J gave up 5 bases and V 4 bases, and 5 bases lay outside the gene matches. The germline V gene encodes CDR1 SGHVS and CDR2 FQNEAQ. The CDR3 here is CASSSRDRGQYGYTF. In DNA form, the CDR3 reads TGTGCCAGCAGCTCCCGGGACAGGGGGCAATATGGCTACACCTTC.

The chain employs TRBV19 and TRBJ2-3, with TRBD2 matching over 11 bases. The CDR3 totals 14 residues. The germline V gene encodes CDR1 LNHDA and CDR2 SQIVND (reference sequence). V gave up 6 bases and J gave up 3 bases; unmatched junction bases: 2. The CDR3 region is CASSPSGGTDTQYF. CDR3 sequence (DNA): TGTGCCAGTAGCCCTAGCGGGGGGACAGATACGCAGTATTTT. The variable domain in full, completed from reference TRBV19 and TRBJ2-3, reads DGGITQSPKYLFRKEGQNVTLSCEQNLNHDAMYWYRQDPGQGLRLIYYSQIVNDFQKGDIAEGYSVSREKKESFPLTVTSAQKNPTAFYLCASSPSGGTDTQYFGPGTRLTVL.

CDR3 loop: CASSLYTNTGELFF. Written as DNA, the CDR3 is TGTGCCAGCAGTTTATACACGAACACCGGGGAGCTGTTTTTT. The V and J genes are TRBV27 and TRBJ2-2; the D is unclear. The CDR3 sequence is 14 residues long. CDR1 is MNHEY and CDR2 is SMNVEV in the germline V gene (reference sequence). V lost 1 base and J 0 bases, leaving 3 bases between the germline ends.